The 29 T cell receptor beta chains given below trace back to one sample, sequenced in a study of patients and donors after allogeneic stem cell transplantation. Each CDR3 protein gets one entry after TCRdb re-called the RT-PCR reads with MiXCR. The data hold a few hundred thousand distinct CDR3 sequences, with less than 50% observed a single time. The source material was blood, either unsorted or a sorted T cell fraction (not recorded which). The receptor source for this set is a human donor who was either an allogeneic HSCT recipient or a stem cell or donor lymphocyte infusion donor (not recorded which). It is not recorded whose cells these are; they may come from a transplant donor.

V and J are TRBV10-2 and TRBJ1-5; D is unresolved. The CDR3 consists of 13 residues. From germline, CDR1 is WSHSY and CDR2 SAAADI. V lost 8 bases, J lost 1 base, and 9 bases lay in between. The CDR3 here is CASRQVSNQPQHF. Here the CDR3 DNA reads TGCGCCAGCCGTCAAGTGAGCAATCAGCCCCAGCATTTT.

The chain has TRBV15 and TRBJ2-6; a possible D gene is TRBD1 (5 bases). The germline gives CDR1 LNHNV, CDR2 YYDKDF (reference sequence). This CDR3 has 16 residues. V dropped 2 bases and J dropped 6 bases, with 14 bases sitting between them. The CDR3 here is CATSRQGTPQANVLTF. CDR3 coding DNA: TGTGCCACCAGCAGACAGGGAACCCCCCAGGCCAACGTCCTGACTTTC.

The V gene is TRBV3-1, the J gene TRBJ1-1; 7 bases are shared with TRBD1. CDR3 length: 14 amino acids. After removal of 7 bases from V and 2 bases from J, the junction contained 7 bases not matched to a gene. Germline CDR1 is LGHDT and CDR2 is YNNKEL (reference sequence). The CDR3 sequence is CASTGTAINTEAFF. DNA for the CDR3: TGTGCCAGCACAGGGACAGCGATTAACACTGAAGCTTTCTTT.

This chain links TRBV29-1 with TRBJ1-1; tentatively, D is TRBD1 (6 bases). The CDR3 covers 14 residues. Deletions cut 6 bases from V and 2 bases from J, with 16 bases between. CDR1 is SQVTM, CDR2 ANQGSEA, per germline. The CDR3 region has the DNA TGCAGCGTGGGCCCGACAGGAATTAACACTGAAGCTTTCTTT. This codes for CSVGPTGINTEAFF. Variable domain in full (rest from reference TRBV29-1 and TRBJ1-1): SAVISQKPSRDICQRGTSLTIQCQVDSQVTMMFWYRQQPGQSLTLIATANQGSEATYESGFVIDKFPISRPNLTFSTLTVSNMSPEDSSIYLCSVGPTGINTEAFFGQGTRLTVV.

In its sample, this clonotype was seen a few times. The V and J genes are TRBV20-1 and TRBJ1-6; a possible D gene is TRBD1 (5 bases). The V and J ends lost 3 bases and 7 bases respectively, with 10 bases between them. The germline V gene has CDR1 DFQATT and CDR2 SNEGSKA (reference sequence). The CDR3 sequence is 13 residues long. CDR3 DNA: TGCAGTGCTAGTCAGGGCACGAATTCACCCCTCCACTTT. Translated, it gives CSASQGTNSPLHF.

This rearrangement joins TRBV4-1 to TRBJ1-2; unclear D gene. The V end was cut by 0 bases, the J end by 7 bases, with 12 bases between. This CDR3 is 14 amino acids long. Germline V CDR1 and CDR2: MGHRA, YSYEKL. CDR3 protein: CASSQDKRQSGYTF. The CDR3 nucleotides are TGCGCCAGCAGCCAAGATAAGCGGCAATCTGGCTACACCTTC.

Only a few counts were recorded for this clonotype. The J gene is TRBJ1-1, the V gene TRBV9; a weak D match, TRBD1 (6 bases). This CDR3 is 15 amino acids long. Trimming took 0 bases from V and 5 from J, leaving 14 bases between them. Germline CDR1 reads SGDLS; CDR2 reads YYNGEE. The CDR3 sequence is CASSVDWGPITEAFF. CDR3 nucleotide sequence: TGTGCCAGCAGCGTAGATTGGGGGCCGATTACTGAAGCTTTCTTT.

This clonotype appeared once. The chain employs TRBV12-3 or TRBV12-4 and TRBJ2-1; 10 nucleotides line up with TRBD1. With V trimmed by 6 bases and J by 7 bases, 12 bases remained unmatched. This CDR3 spans 16 amino acids. CDR3 in DNA: TGTGCCAGCAGCCCCTTCGATCGGGACAGGGGTAATGAGCAGTTCTTC. Encoded protein: CASSPFDRDRGNEQFF.

This clonotype was seen more than once but under ten times. The chain has TRBV5-1 and TRBJ2-3; tentative D call: TRBD1 (6 bases). Germline values: CDR1 SGHRS, CDR2 YFSETQ. Trimming removed 0 bases from V and 6 bases from J, with 11 bases in between. This CDR3 contains 14 residues. In DNA, the CDR3 is TGCGCCAGCAGCTTGGGACAGGCCAGGGATACGCAGTATTTT. Protein product: CASSLGQARDTQYF.

This clonotype was detected a few times. V and J are TRBV7-3 and TRBJ2-3; no definite D call. Trimming removed 0 bases from V and 6 bases from J, with 7 bases in between. The CDR3 has 13 amino acids. CDR1 is SGHTA, CDR2 FQGTGA, per germline. The CDR3 DNA reads as TGTGCCAGCAGCTTAACCCCTAGGGATACGCAGTATTTT. Residues: CASSLTPRDTQYF.

The chain is built from TRBV20-1 and TRBJ2-2; D uncertain. The CDR3 has 14 residues. Germline assignment: CDR1 DFQATT and CDR2 SNEGSKA (reference sequence). Trimming took 6 bases from V and 7 from J, leaving 18 bases between them. The CDR3 DNA follows: TGCAGTGCCCCCGAGGTGGTAGTCGGCGGGGAGCTGTTTTTT. It specifies CSAPEVVVGGELFF.

The V gene is TRBV7-3, the J gene TRBJ2-3; 8 nucleotides line up with TRBD2. The CDR3 consists of 15 residues. The ends lost 5 bases at V and 2 bases at J; junction bases unmatched: 6. The germline V gene encodes CDR1 SGHTA and CDR2 FQGTGA. In nucleotides, the CDR3 is TGTGCCAGCAGCCTCGGGGGGGCCGACACAGATACGCAGTATTTT. This gives the protein CASSLGGADTDTQYF.

The rearrangement links TRBV4-2 to TRBJ1-3; D is perhaps TRBD1 (5 bases). CDR3 size: 14 residues. Germline lookup yields CDR1 LGHNA and CDR2 YNFKEQ. Trimming removed 4 bases at V and 2 bases at J, with 9 bases between. The CDR3 here is CASSPRGTGNTIYF. The CDR3 region has the DNA TGTGCCAGCAGCCCCCGGGGGACTGGAAACACCATATATTTT.

This clonotype was counted a few times. The chain uses TRBV28 and TRBJ1-5; 7 nucleotides line up with TRBD1. Trimming at V came to 7 bases and at J to 4 bases, leaving 1 base not matched to a gene. Germline CDR1 MDHEN, CDR2 SYDVKM. The CDR3 length is 12 residues. CDR3 sequence reads: CASTGGNQPQHF. CDR3 sequence (DNA): TGTGCCAGCACAGGGGGGAATCAGCCCCAGCATTTT.

There are a few counts of this clonotype. The rearrangement links TRBV10-3 to TRBJ1-2, with a possible D match to TRBD1 (5 bases). The CDR3 totals 16 residues. V was shortened by 0 bases and J by 1 base, with 12 bases between the two germline ends. Germline V CDR1 and CDR2: ENHRY, SYGVKD. CDR3 amino acids: CAISESTTGVNYGYTF. The CDR3 coding sequence is TGTGCCATCAGTGAGTCAACAACAGGCGTTAACTATGGCTACACCTTC.

This chain joins TRBV25-1 and TRBJ2-2, with TRBD1 identical over 10 bases. Germline values: CDR1 MGHDK, CDR2 SYGVNS. The CDR3 runs to 18 residues. Losses at the gene ends were 4 bases for V and 6 bases for J; bases not matched to a gene: 14. Here the CDR3 reads CASSAYPGQGRGAGELFF. The CDR3 DNA reads TGTGCCAGCAGTGCATACCCGGGACAGGGGAGAGGGGCCGGGGAGCTGTTTTTT. Using reference TRBV25-1 and TRBJ2-2 for the parts outside the CDR3, the full variable domain is EADIYQTPRYLVIGTGKKITLECSQTMGHDKMYWYQQDPGMELHLIHYSYGVNSTEKGDLSSESTVSRIRTEHFPLTLESARPSHTSQYLCASSAYPGQGRGAGELFFGEGSRLTVL.

In its sample, this clonotype was seen a few times. J is TRBJ2-5 and V is TRBV28, with D tentatively TRBD1 or TRBD2 (5 bases each). V shed 5 bases and J shed 0 bases, with 16 bases lying between them. Germline V gene data show CDR1 as MDHEN and CDR2 as SYDVKM. The CDR3 extends over 16 amino acids. The CDR3 nucleotides are TGTGCCAGCAGTCCTCGGGACGTCCCTTACCAAGAGACCCAGTACTTC. This sequence encodes CASSPRDVPYQETQYF.

This chain uses TRBV12-3 or TRBV12-4 with TRBJ1-3; perhaps TRBD1 as D (6 bases). Trimming removed 4 bases from V and 4 bases from J, with 11 bases in between. The CDR3 sequence is 14 residues long. In nucleotides, the CDR3 is TGTGCCAGCAGTTCATGGGACACAGGAAACACCATATATTTT. Its translation is CASSSWDTGNTIYF.

The gene calls are TRBV19 and TRBJ2-2, with D possibly being TRBD1 or TRBD2 (6 bases each). The CDR3 length is 16 residues. Germline loops: CDR1 LNHDA, CDR2 SQIVND (reference sequence). V lost 6 bases to trimming and J lost 6 bases, with 20 bases between them. The CDR3 loop is CASSLQGPPGAGELFF. DNA of the CDR3: TGTGCCAGTAGCCTACAGGGCCCTCCGGGGGCCGGGGAGCTGTTTTTT.

This clonotype was observed a few times. The chain carries TRBV30 and TRBJ1-1, with D maybe TRBD1 (6 bases). Trimming shortened V by 4 bases and J by 3 bases, and 15 bases separated the two germline ends. This CDR3 contains 14 residues. Germline values: CDR1 GTSNPN, CDR2 SVGIG (reference sequence). Written as DNA, the CDR3 is TGTGCCTGGACCCTAAGGGGGTGGTACACTGAAGCTTTCTTT. It specifies CAWTLRGWYTEAFF.

The sample holds a few counts of this clonotype. The chain links TRBV4-1 to TRBJ1-4, with a tentative D call TRBD1 (5 bases). Between the trimmed V and J ends, which lost 0 bases and 4 bases, there was a span of 12 bases. This CDR3 region has 16 residues. Looked up from germline, CDR1 is MGHRA and CDR2 is YSYEKL. The chain's CDR3 is CASSQDAWDLNEKLFF. DNA of the CDR3: TGCGCCAGCAGCCAAGATGCGTGGGACCTTAATGAAAAACTGTTTTTT.

The chain employs TRBV12-3 or TRBV12-4 and TRBJ2-7, with D possibly matching TRBD2 (6 bases). CDR3 length: 12 amino acids. V was shortened by 5 bases and J by 5 bases, with 10 bases between the two germline ends. The CDR3 reads CASSPGRNEQYF. CDR3 DNA sequence: TGTGCCAGCAGTCCCGGGAGAAACGAGCAGTACTTC.

This clonotype was seen a few times. This chain joins TRBV12-3 or TRBV12-4 and TRBJ2-1; 7 nucleotides align to TRBD1. After removal of 3 bases from V and 6 bases from J, the junction contained 5 bases not matched to a gene. The CDR3 extends over 14 amino acids. CDR3 nucleotide sequence: TGTGCCAGCAGTTTCACAGGGGCGGTCAATGAGCAGTTCTTC. Translated: CASSFTGAVNEQFF.

The chain links TRBV4-3 to TRBJ2-7, with D possibly being TRBD1 (5 bases). There are 15 residues in the CDR3. Germline CDR1 LGHNA, CDR2 YSLEER. V lost 0 bases, J lost 0 bases, and 9 bases lay in between. CDR3 region: CASSQDHRSSYEQYF. CDR3 bases: TGCGCCAGCAGCCAAGATCACAGGTCCTCCTACGAGCAGTACTTC.

This clonotype was found a few times. V is TRBV4-1 and J is TRBJ1-5; TRBD1 agrees at 8 bases. Looked up from germline, CDR1 is MGHRA and CDR2 is YSYEKL. The CDR3 is made up of 16 amino acids. Trimming took 2 bases from V and 6 from J; bases not matched to a gene: 9. Here the CDR3 reads CASSQTIGQGGQPQHF. In nucleotides, the CDR3 is TGCGCCAGCAGCCAAACGATCGGACAGGGCGGTCAGCCCCAGCATTTT.

The chain links TRBV5-1 to TRBJ2-6, with no clear D. CDR3 length: 16 amino acids. The germline V and J ends were trimmed by 1 base and 2 bases, with 10 bases remaining between them. Germline CDR1 reads SGHRS; CDR2 reads YFSETQ. CDR3 DNA: TGCGCCAGCAGCTTGTTAGGAGTGCCTGGGGCCAACGTCCTGACTTTC. This encodes CASSLLGVPGANVLTF.

This clonotype has at least ten counts. This chain joins TRBV29-1 and TRBJ1-5, with a tentative D call TRBD1 (5 bases). Trimming cost V 0 bases and J 5 bases, with 11 bases left between them. The CDR3 loop spans 14 amino acids. CDR1 SQVTM and CDR2 ANQGSEA come from the germline V gene. The CDR3 reads CSVEDQGGDQPQHF. The CDR3 coding sequence is TGCAGCGTTGAAGATCAGGGCGGTGATCAGCCCCAGCATTTT. The full variable domain, its missing parts supplied by reference TRBV29-1 and TRBJ1-5, is SAVISQKPSRDICQRGTSLTIQCQVDSQVTMMFWYRQQPGQSLTLIATANQGSEATYESGFVIDKFPISRPNLTFSTLTVSNMSPEDSSIYLCSVEDQGGDQPQHFGDGTRLSIL.

This clonotype was seen ten or more times. The chain is built from TRBV15 and TRBJ2-3; D is ambiguous. The ends were cut back, 1 base at V and 10 bases at J, with 9 bases in the middle. This CDR3 spans 12 amino acids. Germline V gene lookup returns CDR1 LNHNV and CDR2 YYDKDF (reference sequence). The DNA for the CDR3 is TGTGCCACCAGCAGAGCCCCTGAGTCGCAGTATTTT. Its translation is CATSRAPESQYF.

The rearrangement joins TRBV7-3 to TRBJ2-1; D remains ambiguous. CDR1 is SGHTA and CDR2 is FQGTGA in the germline V gene. This CDR3 region has 18 residues. V lost 0 bases and J lost 0, with 15 bases in between. The CDR3 region is CASSLTPLTEYSYNEQFF. The CDR3 bases are TGTGCCAGCAGCTTAACTCCCTTAACAGAGTACTCCTACAATGAGCAGTTCTTC.